Here is one TCR beta chain with its context. Repertoires were generated with immunoSEQ multiplex PCR, while TCRdb's copy carries only in-frame clones and drops some. Of tens of thousands of clones in the sample, approximately 88% were seen once. The data belong to a study of blood T cell repertoires in COVID-19. The sequence came from an older man with acute or convalescent COVID-19. Sequencing input: peripheral blood.

The CDR3 DNA sequence: TGTGCCATCAGTGAGACATACGAGCAGTACTTC. Translating it yields CAISETYEQYF. The J gene is TRBJ2-7, the V gene TRBV10-3; D remains unclear. Trimming took off 2 bases at V and 4 bases at J, with 3 bases between the two ends. The CDR3 spans 11 residues. The germline V gene encodes CDR1 ENHRY and CDR2 SYGVKD.